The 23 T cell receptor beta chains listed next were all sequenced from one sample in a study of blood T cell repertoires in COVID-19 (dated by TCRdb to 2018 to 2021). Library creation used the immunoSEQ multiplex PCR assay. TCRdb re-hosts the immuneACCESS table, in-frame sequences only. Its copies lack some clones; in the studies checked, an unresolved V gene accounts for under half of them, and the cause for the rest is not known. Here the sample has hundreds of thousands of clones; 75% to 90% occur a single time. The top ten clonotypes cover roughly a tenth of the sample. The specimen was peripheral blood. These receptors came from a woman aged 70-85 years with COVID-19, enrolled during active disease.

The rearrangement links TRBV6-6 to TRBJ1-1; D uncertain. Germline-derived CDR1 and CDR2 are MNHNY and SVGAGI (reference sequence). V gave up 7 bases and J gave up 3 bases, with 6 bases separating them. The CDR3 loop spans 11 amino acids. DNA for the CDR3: TGTGCCAGCAACGGGGACACTGAAGCTTTCTTT. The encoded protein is CASNGDTEAFF.

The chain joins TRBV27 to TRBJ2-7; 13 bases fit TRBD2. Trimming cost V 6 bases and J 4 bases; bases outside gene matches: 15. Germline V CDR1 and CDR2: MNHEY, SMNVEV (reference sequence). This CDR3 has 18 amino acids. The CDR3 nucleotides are TGTGCCAGCAGCCCACCCGCGGGGGGGACTAGCGGGGTATACGAGCAGTACTTC. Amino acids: CASSPPAGGTSGVYEQYF.

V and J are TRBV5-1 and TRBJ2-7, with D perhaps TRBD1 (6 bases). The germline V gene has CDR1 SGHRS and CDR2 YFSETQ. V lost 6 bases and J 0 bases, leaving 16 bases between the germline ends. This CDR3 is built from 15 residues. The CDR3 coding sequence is TGCGCCAGCACCGAGGGGGTGGGGAGCTCCTACGAGCAGTACTTC. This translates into CASTEGVGSSYEQYF.

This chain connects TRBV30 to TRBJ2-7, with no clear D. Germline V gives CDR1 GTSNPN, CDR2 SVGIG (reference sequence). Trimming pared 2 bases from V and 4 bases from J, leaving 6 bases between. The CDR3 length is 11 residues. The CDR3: CAWSHQYEQYF. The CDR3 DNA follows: TGTGCCTGGAGTCATCAATACGAGCAGTACTTC.

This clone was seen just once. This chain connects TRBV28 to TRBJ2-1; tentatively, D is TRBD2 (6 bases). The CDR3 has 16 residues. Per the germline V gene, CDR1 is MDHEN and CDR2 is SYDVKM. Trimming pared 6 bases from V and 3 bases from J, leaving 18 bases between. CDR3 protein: CASRKSGSRFYNEQFF. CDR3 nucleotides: TGTGCCAGCAGAAAATCCGGGAGCAGATTCTACAATGAGCAGTTCTTC.

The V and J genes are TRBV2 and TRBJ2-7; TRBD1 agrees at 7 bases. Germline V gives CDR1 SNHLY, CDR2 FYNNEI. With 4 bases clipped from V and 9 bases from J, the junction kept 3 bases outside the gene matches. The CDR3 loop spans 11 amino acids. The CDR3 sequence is CASSAGGMQYF. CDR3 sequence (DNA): TGTGCCAGCAGTGCAGGGGGTATGCAGTACTTC.

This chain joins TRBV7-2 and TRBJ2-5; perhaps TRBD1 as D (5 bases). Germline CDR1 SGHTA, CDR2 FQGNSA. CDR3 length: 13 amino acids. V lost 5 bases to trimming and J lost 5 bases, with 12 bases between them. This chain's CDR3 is CASSPGRVETQYF. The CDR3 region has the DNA TGTGCCAGCAGCCCCGGCAGGGTCGAGACCCAGTACTTC.

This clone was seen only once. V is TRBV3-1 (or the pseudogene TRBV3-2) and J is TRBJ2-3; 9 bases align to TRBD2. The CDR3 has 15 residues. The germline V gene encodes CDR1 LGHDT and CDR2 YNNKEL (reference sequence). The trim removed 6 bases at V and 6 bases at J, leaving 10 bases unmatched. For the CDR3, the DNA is TGTGCCAGCAGTTTAAAGAGCGGGAGGTGGGATACGCAGTATTTT. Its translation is CASSLKSGRWDTQYF.

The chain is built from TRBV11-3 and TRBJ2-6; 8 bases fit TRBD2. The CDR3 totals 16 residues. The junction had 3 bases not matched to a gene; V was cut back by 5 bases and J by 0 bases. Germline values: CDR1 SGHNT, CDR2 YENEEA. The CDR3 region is CASSARGGSGANVLTF. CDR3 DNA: TGTGCCAGCAGCGCTCGGGGGGGCTCTGGGGCCAACGTCCTGACTTTC.

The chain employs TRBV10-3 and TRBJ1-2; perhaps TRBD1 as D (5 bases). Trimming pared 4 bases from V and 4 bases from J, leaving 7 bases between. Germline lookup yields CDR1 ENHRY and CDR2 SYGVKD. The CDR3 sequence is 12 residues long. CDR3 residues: CAISVDSYGYTF. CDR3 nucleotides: TGTGCCATCAGTGTAGACAGCTATGGCTACACCTTC.

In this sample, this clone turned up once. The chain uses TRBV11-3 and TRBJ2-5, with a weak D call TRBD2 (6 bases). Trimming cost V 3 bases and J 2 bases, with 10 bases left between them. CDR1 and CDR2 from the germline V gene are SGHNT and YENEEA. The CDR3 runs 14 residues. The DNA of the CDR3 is TGTGCCAGCAGCTTTCAGGGAGGACAAGAGACCCAGTACTTC. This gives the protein CASSFQGGQETQYF.

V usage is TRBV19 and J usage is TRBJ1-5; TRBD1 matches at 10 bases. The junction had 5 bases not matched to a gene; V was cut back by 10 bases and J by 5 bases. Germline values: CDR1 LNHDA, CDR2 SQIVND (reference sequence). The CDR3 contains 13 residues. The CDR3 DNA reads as TGTGCCACGAGGGACAGGGGCGATCAGCCCCAGCATTTT. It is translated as CATRDRGDQPQHF.

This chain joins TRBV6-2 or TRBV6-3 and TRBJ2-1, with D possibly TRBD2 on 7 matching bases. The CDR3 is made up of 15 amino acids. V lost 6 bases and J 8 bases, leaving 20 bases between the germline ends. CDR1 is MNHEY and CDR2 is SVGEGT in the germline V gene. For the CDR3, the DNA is TGTGCCAGCAGCTCTTTTGGGCAGGGGAGGGATGAGCAGTTCTTC. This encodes CASSSFGQGRDEQFF.

CDR3 sequence: CASSLAVQGGVTSYTF. The CDR3 nucleotides read TGTGCCAGCAGCTTGGCGGTACAGGGGGGGGTAACGAGCTACACCTTC. The gene calls are TRBV5-4 and TRBJ1-2; TRBD1 matches 8 bases. CDR3 size: 16 residues. J was trimmed by 9 bases and V by 0 bases; bases with no gene match: 13. Germline CDR1 reads SGHNT; CDR2 reads YYREEE (reference sequence).

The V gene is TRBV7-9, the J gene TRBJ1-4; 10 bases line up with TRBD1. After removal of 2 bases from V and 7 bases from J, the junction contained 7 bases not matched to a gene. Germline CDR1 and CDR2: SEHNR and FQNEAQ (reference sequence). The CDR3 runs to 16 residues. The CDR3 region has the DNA TGTGCCAGCAGCTTAACCGGGACAGGGGACCGTGAAAAACTGTTTTTT. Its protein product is CASSLTGTGDREKLFF.

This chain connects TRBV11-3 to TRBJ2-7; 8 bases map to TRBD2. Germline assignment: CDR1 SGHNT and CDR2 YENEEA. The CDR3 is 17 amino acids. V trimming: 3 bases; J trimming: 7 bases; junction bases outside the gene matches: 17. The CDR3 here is CASSLSLRQAGAGEQYF. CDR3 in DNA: TGTGCCAGCAGCTTGAGTTTACGCCAAGCGGGAGCGGGAGAGCAGTACTTC.

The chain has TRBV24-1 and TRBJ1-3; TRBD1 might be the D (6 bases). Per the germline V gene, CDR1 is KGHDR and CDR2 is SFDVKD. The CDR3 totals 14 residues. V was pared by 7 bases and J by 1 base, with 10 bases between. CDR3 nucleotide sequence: TGTGCCACCAGCAGCAGGGGATCTGGAAACACCATATATTTT. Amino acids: CATSSRGSGNTIYF.

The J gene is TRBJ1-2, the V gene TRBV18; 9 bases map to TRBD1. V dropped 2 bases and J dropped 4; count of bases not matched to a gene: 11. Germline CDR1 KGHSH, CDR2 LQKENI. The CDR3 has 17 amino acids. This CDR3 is CASSPRPPGQGFYGYTF. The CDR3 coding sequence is TGTGCCAGCTCACCAAGGCCGCCGGGACAGGGCTTCTATGGCTACACCTTC.

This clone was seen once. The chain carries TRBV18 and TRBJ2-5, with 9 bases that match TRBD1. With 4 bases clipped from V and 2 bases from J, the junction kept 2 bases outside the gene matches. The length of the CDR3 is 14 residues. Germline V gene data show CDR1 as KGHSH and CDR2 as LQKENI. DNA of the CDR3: TGTGCCAGCTCACAGGGACAGGGTCAAGAGACCCAGTACTTC. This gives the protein CASSQGQGQETQYF.

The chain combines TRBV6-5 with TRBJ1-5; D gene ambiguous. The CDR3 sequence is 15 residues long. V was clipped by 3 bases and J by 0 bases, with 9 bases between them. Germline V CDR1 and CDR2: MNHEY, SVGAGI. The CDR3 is CASSYGQDSNQPQHF. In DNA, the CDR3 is TGTGCCAGCAGTTATGGGCAGGATAGCAATCAGCCCCAGCATTTT.

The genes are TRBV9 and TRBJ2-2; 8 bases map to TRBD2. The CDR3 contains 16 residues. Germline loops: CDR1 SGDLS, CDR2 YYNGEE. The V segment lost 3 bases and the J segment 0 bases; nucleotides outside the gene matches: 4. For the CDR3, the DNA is TGTGCCAGCAGCGAGTATAGCGGGGCGAACACCGGGGAGCTGTTTTTT. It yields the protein CASSEYSGANTGELFF.

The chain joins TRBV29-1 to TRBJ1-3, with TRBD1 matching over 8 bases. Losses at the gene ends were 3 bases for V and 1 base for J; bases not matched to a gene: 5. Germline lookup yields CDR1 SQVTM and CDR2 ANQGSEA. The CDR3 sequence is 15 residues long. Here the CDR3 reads CSVDFGQGSGNTIYF. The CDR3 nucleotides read TGCAGCGTTGACTTTGGACAGGGATCTGGAAACACCATATATTTT. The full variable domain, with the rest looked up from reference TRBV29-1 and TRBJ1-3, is SAVISQKPSRDICQRGTSLTIQCQVDSQVTMMFWYRQQPGQSLTLIATANQGSEATYESGFVIDKFPISRPNLTFSTLTVSNMSPEDSSIYLCSVDFGQGSGNTIYFGEGSWLTVV.

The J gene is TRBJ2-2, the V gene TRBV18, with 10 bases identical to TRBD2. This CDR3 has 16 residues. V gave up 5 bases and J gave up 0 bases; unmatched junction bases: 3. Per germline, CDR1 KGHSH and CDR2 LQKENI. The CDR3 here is CASSATSGANTGELFF. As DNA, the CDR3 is TGTGCCAGCTCAGCCACTAGCGGGGCGAACACCGGGGAGCTGTTTTTT.